The 4 T cell receptor beta chains given below trace back to one sample, sequenced in a study of T cells after somatic rescue of genetic block. The data were produced by immunoSEQ multiplex PCR, yet TCRdb's version contains in-frame clones alone and is incomplete. Of over 9,000 clones in the sample, around 73% were seen once. The sequenced sample was peripheral blood mononuclear cells (PBMCs). The source is a boy between 10 and 17 years old.

V usage is TRBV7-3 and J usage is TRBJ2-4; D may be TRBD1 (5 bases). The CDR3 is 14 amino acids. Germline values: CDR1 SGHTA, CDR2 FQGTGA. Trimming pared 1 base from V and 8 bases from J, leaving 12 bases between. This chain's CDR3 is CASSLMVGADIQYF. The CDR3 nucleotides are TGTGCCAGCAGCTTAATGGTTGGGGCGGACATTCAGTACTTC.

The V call is TRBV5-8, the J call TRBJ1-1; D is unclear. Per the germline V gene, CDR1 is SGHTS and CDR2 is YDEGEE. The CDR3 is 13 amino acids. V was shortened by 7 bases and J by 4 bases, with 14 bases between the two germline ends. The CDR3 loop is CASRRTGGTEAFF. The CDR3 DNA sequence: TGTGCCAGCCGTCGTACGGGCGGCACTGAAGCTTTCTTT.

The chain combines TRBV5-1 with TRBJ1-1; tentatively, D is TRBD1 (5 bases). The CDR3 sequence is 13 residues long. V lost 0 bases to trimming and J lost 3 bases, with 6 bases between them. Germline CDR1 reads SGHRS; CDR2 reads YFSETQ. The CDR3 sequence: CASSLGGDTEAFF. The DNA for the CDR3 is TGCGCCAGCAGCTTGGGAGGGGACACTGAAGCTTTCTTT.

This clone has only one observation. The rearrangement uses TRBV7-9 and TRBJ2-1; either TRBD1 or TRBD2 may fit D (5 bases each). The V and J ends lost 11 bases and 10 bases respectively, with 18 bases between them. CDR1 and CDR2 from the germline V gene are SEHNR and FQNEAQ (reference sequence). This CDR3 region has 12 residues. CDR3 sequence (DNA): TGTGCCGGCCAGATGGGGACGGGCGAGCAGTTCTTC. It codes for CAGQMGTGEQFF.